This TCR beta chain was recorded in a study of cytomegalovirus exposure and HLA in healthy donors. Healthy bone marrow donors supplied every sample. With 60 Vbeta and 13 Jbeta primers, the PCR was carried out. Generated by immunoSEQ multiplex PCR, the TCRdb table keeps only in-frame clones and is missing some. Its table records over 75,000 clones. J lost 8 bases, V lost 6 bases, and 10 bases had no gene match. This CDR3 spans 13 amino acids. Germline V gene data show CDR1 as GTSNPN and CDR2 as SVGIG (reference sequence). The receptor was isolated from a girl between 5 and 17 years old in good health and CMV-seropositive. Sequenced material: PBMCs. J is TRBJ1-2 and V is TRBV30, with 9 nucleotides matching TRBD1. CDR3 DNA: TGTGCCTGCCCGGGACAGGGCCTTTGGGGCTACACCTTC. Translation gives CACPGQGLWGYTF.